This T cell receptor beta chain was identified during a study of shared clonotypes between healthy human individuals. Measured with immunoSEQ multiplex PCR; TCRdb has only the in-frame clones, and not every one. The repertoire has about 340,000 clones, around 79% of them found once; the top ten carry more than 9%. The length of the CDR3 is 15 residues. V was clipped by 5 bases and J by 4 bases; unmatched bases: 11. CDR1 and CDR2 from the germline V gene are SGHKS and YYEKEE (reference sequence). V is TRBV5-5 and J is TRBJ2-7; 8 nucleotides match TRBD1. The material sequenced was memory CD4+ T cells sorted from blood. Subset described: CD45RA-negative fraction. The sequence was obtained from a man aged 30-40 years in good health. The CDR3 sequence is CASSAGQGAVYEQYF. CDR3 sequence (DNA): TGTGCCAGCAGTGCGGGGCAGGGGGCCGTTTACGAGCAGTACTTC.